This T cell receptor beta chain was recorded in a study of blood T cell repertoires in COVID-19 (dated by TCRdb to 2019 to 2021). Background on the whole study: Samples covering the acute and convalescent phases of COVID-19 were provided by collaborators in the United States, Italy and Spain. Where available, HLA class I and class II types were obtained from metadata supplied by the sample provider rather than from assay-based typing. Deeply sampled blood TCRbeta repertoires from subjects exposed to, actively infected with, or recovered from COVID-19 were included in the dataset. The material from the prospective study consisted of cDNA or gDNA derived from T cells, B-cell-depleted T cells, or PBMCs. A freely available public database, intended as a resource for researchers studying the immune response to SARS-CoV-2, is where the repertoires were released. The samples were drawn from two sources: the first 160 participants of the ongoing ImmuneRACE study, and fewer than 1,500 subjects contributed by 6 global collaborators. A de-identified subject ID, COVID-19 status, age in years and sex were almost always included in the sample metadata. Study-level results and caveats: The quantity of clinical and demographic metadata differed by source and by participant and was supplied without curation.

Another Seattle source contributed samples from volunteer blood donors who had recovered from COVID-19. Each collaborating institution followed its own protocols to collect whole blood in K2EDTA tubes. For TCRbeta analysis, collaborators shipped samples as frozen whole blood, isolated PBMCs, or DNA extracted from either of those sample types. With respect to this clone: Its antigen remains undetermined. Per-base quality was not reported, and no clone a single base away is much larger than it.

TCRbeta CDR3 regions were amplified from genomic DNA by means of the immunoSEQ Assay, a bias-controlled multiplex PCR. Processing in the source paper ran as follows. Nucleated cell counts per sample were estimated from amplification of reference gene primers within the assay. To quantify the absolute abundance of each unique TCRbeta CDR3 rearrangement, sequence reads were collapsed and filtered. For each sample, productive Simpson clonality was calculated as the square root of Simpson's diversity index across productive rearrangements. TCRdb re-hosts the immuneACCESS table, in-frame sequences only. Its copies lack some clones; in the studies checked, an unresolved V gene accounts for under half of them, and the cause for the rest is not known. The V and J calls and clone size are taken from that table; D and trimming were inferred from the DNA. Within this sample are some 250,000 clones, with around 86% of them counted one time only. Approximately 2% of the sample comes from the top ten.

The TCR comes from a man aged 25-45 years who had recovered from COVID-19. The sample comprised peripheral blood.

The CDR3 protein: CASRYRTFADEQYV. The sequenced DNA is TGTGCCAGCCGCTATAGAACGTTCGCGGACGAGCAGTACGTC. This chain joins TRBV6-5 to TRBJ2-7, with the D segment identity uncertain. From the cysteine through the valine, the CDR3 covers 14 amino acids. Of the read, only the CDR3 DNA is kept; its 42 bases are in frame from base 1. Deletion took 8 bases off V and 5 bases off J, with a span of 19 bases between the germline ends. According to the germline V gene, CDR1 reads MNHEY and CDR2 reads SVGAGI.